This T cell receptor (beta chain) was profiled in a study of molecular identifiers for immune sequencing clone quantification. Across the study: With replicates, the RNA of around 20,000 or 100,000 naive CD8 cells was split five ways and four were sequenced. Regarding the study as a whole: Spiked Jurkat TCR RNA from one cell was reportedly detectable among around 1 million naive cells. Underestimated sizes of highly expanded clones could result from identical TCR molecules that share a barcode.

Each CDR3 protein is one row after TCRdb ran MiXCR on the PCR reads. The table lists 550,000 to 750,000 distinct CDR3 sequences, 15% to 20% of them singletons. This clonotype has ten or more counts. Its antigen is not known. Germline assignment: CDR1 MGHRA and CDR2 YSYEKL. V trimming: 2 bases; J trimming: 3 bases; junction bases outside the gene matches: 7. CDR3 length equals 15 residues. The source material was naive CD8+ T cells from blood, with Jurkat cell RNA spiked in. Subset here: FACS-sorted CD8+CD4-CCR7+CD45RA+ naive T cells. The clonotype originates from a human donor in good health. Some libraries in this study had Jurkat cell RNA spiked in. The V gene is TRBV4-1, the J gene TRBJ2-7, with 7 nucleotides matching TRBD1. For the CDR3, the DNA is TGCGCCAGCAGCCAAACGTGGGCAGGGGGCTACGAGCAGTACTTC. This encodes CASSQTWAGGYEQYF.